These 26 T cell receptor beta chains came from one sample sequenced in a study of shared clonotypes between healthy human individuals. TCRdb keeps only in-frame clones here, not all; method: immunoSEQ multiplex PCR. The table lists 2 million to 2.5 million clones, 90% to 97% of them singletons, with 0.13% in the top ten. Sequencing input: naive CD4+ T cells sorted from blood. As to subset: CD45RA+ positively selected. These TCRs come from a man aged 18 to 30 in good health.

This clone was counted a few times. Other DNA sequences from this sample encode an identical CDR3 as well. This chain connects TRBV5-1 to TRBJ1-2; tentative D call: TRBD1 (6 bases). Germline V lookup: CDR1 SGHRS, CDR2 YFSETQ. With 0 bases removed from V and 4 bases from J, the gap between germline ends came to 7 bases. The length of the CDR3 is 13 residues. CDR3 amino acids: CASSLGQVYGYTF. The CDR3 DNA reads TGCGCCAGCAGCTTGGGACAGGTCTATGGCTACACCTTC. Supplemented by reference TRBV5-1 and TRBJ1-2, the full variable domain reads KAGVTQTPRYLIKTRGQQVTLSCSPISGHRSVSWYQQTPGQGLQFLFEYFSETQRNKGNFPGRFSGRQFSNSRSEMNVSTLELGDSALYLCASSLGQVYGYTFGSGTRLTVV.

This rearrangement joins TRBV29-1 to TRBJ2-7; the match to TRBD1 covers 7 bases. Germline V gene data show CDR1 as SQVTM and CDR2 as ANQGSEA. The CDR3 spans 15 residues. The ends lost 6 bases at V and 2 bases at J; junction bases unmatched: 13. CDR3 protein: CSVRMPGQSTYEQYF. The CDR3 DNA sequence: TGCAGCGTCCGAATGCCGGGACAGTCGACCTACGAGCAGTACTTC.

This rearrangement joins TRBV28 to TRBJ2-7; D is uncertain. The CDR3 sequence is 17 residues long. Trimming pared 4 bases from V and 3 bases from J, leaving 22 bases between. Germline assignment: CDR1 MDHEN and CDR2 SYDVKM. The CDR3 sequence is CASSSRPGTWSFYEQYF. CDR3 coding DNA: TGTGCCAGCAGTTCCCGTCCGGGCACCTGGAGCTTCTACGAGCAGTACTTC.

The CDR3 DNA sequence: TGTGCCACCTCTTTAGGGTGGGGGTTGGATGGCTACACCTTC. Encoded protein: CATSLGWGLDGYTF. The V and J genes are TRBV7-9 and TRBJ1-2; a weak D match, TRBD1 (5 bases). V was shortened by 10 bases and J by 6 bases, with 21 bases between the two germline ends. The germline gives CDR1 SEHNR, CDR2 FQNEAQ (reference sequence). CDR3 length equals 14 residues.

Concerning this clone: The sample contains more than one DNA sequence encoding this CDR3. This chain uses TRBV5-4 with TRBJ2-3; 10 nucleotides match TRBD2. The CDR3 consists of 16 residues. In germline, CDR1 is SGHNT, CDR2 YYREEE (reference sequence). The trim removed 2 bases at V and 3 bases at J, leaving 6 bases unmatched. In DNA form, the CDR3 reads TGTGCCAGCAGCTTTAGCGGGGGGAGGAGGACAGATACGCAGTATTTT. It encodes CASSFSGGRRTDTQYF.

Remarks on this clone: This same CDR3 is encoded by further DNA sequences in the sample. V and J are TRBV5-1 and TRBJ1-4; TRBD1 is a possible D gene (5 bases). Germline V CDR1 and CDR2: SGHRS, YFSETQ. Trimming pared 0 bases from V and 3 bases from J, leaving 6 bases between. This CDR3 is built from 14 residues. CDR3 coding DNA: TGCGCCAGCAGCTTGGAGGGGCCTAATGAAAAACTGTTTTTT. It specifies CASSLEGPNEKLFF.

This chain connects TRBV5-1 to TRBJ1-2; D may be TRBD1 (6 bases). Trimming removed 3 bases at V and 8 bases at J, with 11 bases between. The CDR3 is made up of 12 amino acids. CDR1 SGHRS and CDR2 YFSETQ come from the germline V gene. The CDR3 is CASSSTGWGYTF. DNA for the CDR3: TGCGCCAGCAGCTCCACAGGGTGGGGCTACACCTTC.

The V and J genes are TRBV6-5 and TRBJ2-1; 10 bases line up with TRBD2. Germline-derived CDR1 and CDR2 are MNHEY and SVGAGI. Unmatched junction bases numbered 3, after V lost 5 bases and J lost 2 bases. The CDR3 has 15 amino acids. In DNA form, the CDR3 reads TGTGCCAGCAGTACTACTAGCGGGGCCTACAATGAGCAGTTCTTC. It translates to CASSTTSGAYNEQFF.

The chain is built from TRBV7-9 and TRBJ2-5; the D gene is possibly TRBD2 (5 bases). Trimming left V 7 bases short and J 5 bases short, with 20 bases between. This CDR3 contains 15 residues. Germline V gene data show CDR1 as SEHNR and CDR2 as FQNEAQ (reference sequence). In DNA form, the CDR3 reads TGTGCCAGCACCAACAAGAGGGCTAGTTCGGAGACCCAGTACTTC. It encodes CASTNKRASSETQYF.

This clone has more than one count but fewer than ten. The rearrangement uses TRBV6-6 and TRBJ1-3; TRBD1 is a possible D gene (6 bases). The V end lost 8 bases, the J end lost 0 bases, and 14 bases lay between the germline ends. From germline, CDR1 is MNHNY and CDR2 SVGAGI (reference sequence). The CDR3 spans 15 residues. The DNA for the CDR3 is TGTGCCAGCTCGGACAGTATCATCTCTGGAAACACCATATATTTT. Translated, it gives CASSDSIISGNTIYF.

CDR3 residues: CASSPTSVSSYEQYF. Written as DNA, the CDR3 is TGTGCCAGCTCACCAACCAGCGTGAGCTCCTACGAGCAGTACTTC. The gene calls are TRBV18 and TRBJ2-7, with D hard to call. V lost 2 bases and J 0 bases, leaving 11 bases between the germline ends. CDR3 length: 15 residues. CDR1 is KGHSH and CDR2 is LQKENI in the germline V gene.

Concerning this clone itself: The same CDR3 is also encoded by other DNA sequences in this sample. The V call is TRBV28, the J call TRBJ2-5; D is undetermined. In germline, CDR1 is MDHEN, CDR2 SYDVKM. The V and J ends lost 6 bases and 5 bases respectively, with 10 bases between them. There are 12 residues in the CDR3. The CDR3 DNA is TGTGCCAGCAGCCTCAGTGGGGAGACCCAGTACTTC. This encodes CASSLSGETQYF.

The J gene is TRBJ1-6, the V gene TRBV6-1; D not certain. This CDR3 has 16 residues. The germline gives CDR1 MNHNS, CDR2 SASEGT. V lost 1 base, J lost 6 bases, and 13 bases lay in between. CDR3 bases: TGTGCCAGCAGTGAAGTCTACAATTCGGGTAATTCACCCCTCCACTTT. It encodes CASSEVYNSGNSPLHF.

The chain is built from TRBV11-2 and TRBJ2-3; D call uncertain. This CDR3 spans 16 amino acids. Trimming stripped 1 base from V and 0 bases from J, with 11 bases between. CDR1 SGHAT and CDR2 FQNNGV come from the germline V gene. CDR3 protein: CASSLGVIASTDTQYF. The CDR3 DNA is TGTGCCAGCAGCTTAGGGGTCATAGCTAGCACAGATACGCAGTATTTT. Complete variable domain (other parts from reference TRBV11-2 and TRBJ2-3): EAGVAQSPRYKIIEKRQSVAFWCNPISGHATLYWYQQILGQGPKLLIQFQNNGVVDDSQLPKDRFSAERLKGVDSTLKIQPAKLEDSAVYLCASSLGVIASTDTQYFGPGTRLTVL.

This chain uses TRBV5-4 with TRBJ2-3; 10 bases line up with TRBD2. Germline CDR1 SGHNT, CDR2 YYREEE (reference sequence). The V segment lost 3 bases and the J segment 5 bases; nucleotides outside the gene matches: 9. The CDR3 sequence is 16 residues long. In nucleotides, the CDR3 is TGTGCCAGCAGCTCCAAGCGGGAGGGCCTTGGAGATACGCAGTATTTT. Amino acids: CASSSKREGLGDTQYF.

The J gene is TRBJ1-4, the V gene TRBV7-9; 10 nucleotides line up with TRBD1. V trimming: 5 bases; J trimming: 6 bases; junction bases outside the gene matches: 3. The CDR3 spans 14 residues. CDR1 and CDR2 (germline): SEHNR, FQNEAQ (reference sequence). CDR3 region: CASSPGTGDEKLFF. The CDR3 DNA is TGTGCCAGCAGCCCCGGGACAGGGGATGAAAAACTGTTTTTT.

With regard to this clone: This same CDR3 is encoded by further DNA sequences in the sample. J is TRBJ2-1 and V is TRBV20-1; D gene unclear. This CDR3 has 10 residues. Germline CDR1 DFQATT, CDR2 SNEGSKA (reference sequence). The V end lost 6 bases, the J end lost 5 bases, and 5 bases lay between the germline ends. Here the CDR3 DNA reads TGCAGTGCAACGCACAATGAGCAGTTCTTC. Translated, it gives CSATHNEQFF.

The CDR3 nucleotides read TGTGCCAGCAGCTTAGTGGGCTCTGAGCAGTACTTC. Translated: CASSLVGSEQYF. The rearrangement joins TRBV7-9 to TRBJ2-7; D unclear. Germline CDR1 reads SEHNR; CDR2 reads FQNEAQ (reference sequence). Trimming pared 1 base from V and 7 bases from J, leaving 8 bases between. The CDR3 extends over 12 amino acids.

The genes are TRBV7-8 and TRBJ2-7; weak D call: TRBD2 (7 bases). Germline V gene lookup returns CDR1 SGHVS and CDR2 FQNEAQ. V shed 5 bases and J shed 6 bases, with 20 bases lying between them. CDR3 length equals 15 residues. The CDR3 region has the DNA TGTGCCAGCAGCATCCGACCAGGGGACTACGTCGAGCAGTACTTC. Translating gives CASSIRPGDYVEQYF. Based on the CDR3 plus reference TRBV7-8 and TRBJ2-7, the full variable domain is GAGVSQSPRYKVAKRGQDVALRCDPISGHVSLFWYQQALGQGPEFLTYFQNEAQLDKSGLPSDRFFAERPEGSVSTLKIQRTQQEDSAVYLCASSIRPGDYVEQYFGPGTRLTVT.

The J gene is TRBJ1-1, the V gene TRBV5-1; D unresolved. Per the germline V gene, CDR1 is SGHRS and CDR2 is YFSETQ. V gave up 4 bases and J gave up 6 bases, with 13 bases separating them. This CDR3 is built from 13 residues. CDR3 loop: CASSPGVGAEAFF. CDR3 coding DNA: TGCGCCAGCAGCCCTGGGGTGGGTGCTGAAGCTTTCTTT.

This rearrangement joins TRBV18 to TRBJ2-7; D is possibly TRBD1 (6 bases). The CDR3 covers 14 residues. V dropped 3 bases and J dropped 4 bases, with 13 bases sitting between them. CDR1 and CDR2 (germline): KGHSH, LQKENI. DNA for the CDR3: TGTGCCAGCTCACCGAACAGGGTGGCTTACGAGCAGTACTTC. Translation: CASSPNRVAYEQYF.

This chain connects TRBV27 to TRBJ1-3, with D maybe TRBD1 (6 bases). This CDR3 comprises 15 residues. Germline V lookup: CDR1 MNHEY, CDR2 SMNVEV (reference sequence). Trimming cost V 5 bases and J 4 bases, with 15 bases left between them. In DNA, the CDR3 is TGTGCCAGCAGTACTGGGGGCCTCGGAGGAAACACCATATATTTT. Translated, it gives CASSTGGLGGNTIYF.

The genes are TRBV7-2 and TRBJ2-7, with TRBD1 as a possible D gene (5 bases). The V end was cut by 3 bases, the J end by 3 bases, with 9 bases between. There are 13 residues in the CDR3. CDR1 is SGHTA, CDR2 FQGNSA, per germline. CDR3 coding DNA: TGTGCCAGCAGCTTGCCGACAGACTACGAGCAGTACTTC. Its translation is CASSLPTDYEQYF.

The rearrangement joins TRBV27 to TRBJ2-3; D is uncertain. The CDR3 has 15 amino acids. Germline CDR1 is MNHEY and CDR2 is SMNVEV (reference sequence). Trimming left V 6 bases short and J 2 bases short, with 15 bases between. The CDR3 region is CASSLIVAPTDTQYF. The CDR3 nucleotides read TGTGCCAGCAGCCTCATTGTGGCTCCCACAGATACGCAGTATTTT.

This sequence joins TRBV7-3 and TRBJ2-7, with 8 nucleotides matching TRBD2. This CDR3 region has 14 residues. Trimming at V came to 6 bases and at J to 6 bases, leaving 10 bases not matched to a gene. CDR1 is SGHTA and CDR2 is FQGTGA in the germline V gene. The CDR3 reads CASRLAGSSAEQYF. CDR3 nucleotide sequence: TGTGCCAGCAGATTAGCGGGGAGTTCCGCCGAGCAGTACTTC. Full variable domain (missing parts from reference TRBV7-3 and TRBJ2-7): GAGVSQTPSNKVTEKGKYVELRCDPISGHTALYWYRQSLGQGPEFLIYFQGTGAADDSGLPNDRFFAVRPEGSVSTLKIQRTERGDSAVYLCASRLAGSSAEQYFGPGTRLTVT.

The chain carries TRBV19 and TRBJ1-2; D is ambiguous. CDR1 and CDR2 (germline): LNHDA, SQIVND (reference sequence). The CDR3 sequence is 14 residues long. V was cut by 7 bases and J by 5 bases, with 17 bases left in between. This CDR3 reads CASTPYSSDYGYTF. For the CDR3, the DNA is TGTGCCAGTACACCCTATTCTTCCGATTATGGCTACACCTTC.